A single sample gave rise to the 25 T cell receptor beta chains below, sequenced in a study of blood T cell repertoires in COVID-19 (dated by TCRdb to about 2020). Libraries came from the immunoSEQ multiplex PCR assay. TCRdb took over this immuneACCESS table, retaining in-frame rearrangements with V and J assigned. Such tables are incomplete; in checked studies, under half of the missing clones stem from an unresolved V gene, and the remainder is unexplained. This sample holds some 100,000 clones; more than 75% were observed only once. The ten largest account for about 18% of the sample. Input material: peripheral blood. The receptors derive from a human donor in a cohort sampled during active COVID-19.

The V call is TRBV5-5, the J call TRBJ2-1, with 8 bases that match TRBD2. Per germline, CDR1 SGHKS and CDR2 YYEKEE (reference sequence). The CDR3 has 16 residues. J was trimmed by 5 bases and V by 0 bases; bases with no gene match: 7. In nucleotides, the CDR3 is TGTGCCAGCAGCTTGGTGAAAGTAGCGGGGCACAATGAGCAGTTCTTC. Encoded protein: CASSLVKVAGHNEQFF.

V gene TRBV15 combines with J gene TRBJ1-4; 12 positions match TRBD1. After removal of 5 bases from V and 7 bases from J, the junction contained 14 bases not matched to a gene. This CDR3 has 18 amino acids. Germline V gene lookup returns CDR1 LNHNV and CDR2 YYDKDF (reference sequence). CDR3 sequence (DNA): TGTGCCACCAGCGGGGGACAGGGGGCTTATATATCGGGTGAAAAACTGTTTTTT. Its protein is CATSGGQGAYISGEKLFF.

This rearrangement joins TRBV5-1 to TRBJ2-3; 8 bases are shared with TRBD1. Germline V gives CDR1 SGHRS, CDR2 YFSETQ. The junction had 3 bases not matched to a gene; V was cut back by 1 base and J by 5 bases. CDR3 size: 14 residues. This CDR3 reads CASSLQGARDTQYF. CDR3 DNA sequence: TGCGCCAGCAGCTTGCAGGGGGCGCGAGATACGCAGTATTTT.

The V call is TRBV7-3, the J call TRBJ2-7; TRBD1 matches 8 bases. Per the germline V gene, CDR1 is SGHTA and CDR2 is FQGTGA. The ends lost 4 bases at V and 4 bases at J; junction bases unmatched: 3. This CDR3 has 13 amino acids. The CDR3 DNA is TGTGCCAGCAGCTCGCAGGGGGCGTACGAGCAGTACTTC. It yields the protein CASSSQGAYEQYF.

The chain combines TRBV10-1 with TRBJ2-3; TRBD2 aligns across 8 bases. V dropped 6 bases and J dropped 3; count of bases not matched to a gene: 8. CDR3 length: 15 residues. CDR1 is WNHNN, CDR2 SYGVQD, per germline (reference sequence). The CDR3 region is CASSPGGGGTDTQYF. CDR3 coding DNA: TGCGCCAGCAGCCCCGGTGGCGGGGGGACAGATACGCAGTATTTT.

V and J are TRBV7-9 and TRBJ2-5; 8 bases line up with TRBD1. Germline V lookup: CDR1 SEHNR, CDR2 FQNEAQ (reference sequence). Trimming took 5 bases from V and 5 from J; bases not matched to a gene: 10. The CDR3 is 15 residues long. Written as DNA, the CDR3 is TGTGCCAGCAGCCTTGGACAGGGCCTAGGGGAGACCCAGTACTTC. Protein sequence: CASSLGQGLGETQYF.

The CDR3 nucleotides are TGTGCCAGCAGCTTAGAATACACAGATACGCAGTATTTT. It encodes CASSLEYTDTQYF. This chain uses TRBV7-6 with TRBJ2-3, with no clear D. Between the trimmed V and J ends, which lost 1 base and 2 bases, there was a span of 4 bases. The CDR3 extends over 13 amino acids. Germline lookup yields CDR1 SGHVS and CDR2 FNYEAQ.

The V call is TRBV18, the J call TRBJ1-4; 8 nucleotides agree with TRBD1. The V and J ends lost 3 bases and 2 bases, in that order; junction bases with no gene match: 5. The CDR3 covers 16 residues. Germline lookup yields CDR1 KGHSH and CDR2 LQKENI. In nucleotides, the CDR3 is TGTGCCAGCTCACCTCCACGGACAGGGACTAATGAAAAACTGTTTTTT. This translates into CASSPPRTGTNEKLFF.

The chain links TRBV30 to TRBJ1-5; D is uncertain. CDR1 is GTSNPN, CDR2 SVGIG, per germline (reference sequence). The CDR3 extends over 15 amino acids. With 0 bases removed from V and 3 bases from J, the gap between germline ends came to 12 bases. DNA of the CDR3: TGTGCCTGGAGTGTTGCGTCTTTACTCAATCAGCCCCAGCATTTT. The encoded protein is CAWSVASLLNQPQHF.

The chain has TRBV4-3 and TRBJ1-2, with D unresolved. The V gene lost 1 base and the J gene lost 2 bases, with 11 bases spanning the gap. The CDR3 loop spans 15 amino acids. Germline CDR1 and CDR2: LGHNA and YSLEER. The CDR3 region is CASSQGESFNYGYTF. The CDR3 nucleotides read TGCGCCAGCAGCCAAGGGGAGAGTTTCAACTATGGCTACACCTTC.

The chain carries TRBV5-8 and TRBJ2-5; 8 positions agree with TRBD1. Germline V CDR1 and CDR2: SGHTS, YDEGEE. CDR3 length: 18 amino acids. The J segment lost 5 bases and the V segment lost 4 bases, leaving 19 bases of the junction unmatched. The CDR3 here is CASSVGTTGGSVRETQYF. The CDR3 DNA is TGTGCCAGCAGCGTCGGGACAACAGGGGGATCGGTTCGGGAGACCCAGTACTTC.

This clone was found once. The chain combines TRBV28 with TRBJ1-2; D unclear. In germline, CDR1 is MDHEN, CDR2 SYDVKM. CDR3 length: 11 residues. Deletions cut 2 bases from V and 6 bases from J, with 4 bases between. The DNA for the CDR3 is TGTGCCAGCAGTTTAGGGCATGGCTACACCTTC. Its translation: CASSLGHGYTF.

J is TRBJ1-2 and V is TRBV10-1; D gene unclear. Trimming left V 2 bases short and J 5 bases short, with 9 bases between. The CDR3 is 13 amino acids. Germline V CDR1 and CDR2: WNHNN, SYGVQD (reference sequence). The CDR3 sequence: CASSENAGYGYTF. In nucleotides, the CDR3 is TGCGCCAGCAGTGAGAACGCAGGTTATGGCTACACCTTC.

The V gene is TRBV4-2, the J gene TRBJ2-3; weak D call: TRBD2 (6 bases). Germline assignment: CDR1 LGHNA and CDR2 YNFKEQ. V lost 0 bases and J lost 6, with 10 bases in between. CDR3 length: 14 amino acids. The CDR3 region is CASSQDGSGDTQYF. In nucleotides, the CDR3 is TGTGCCAGCAGCCAAGACGGGAGCGGGGATACGCAGTATTTT.

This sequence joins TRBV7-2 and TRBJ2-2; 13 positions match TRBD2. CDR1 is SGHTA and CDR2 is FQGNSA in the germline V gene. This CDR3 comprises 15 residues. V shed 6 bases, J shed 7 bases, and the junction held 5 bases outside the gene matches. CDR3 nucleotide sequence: TGTGCCAGCAGACCAACTAGCGGGGGGGTCGGGGAGCTGTTTTTT. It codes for CASRPTSGGVGELFF.

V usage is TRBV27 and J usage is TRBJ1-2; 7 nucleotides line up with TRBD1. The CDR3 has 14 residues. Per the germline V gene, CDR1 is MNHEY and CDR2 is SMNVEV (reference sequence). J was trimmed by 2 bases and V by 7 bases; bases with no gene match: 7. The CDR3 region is CASTTTQGNYGYTF. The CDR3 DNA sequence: TGTGCCAGCACAACCACACAGGGGAACTATGGCTACACCTTC.

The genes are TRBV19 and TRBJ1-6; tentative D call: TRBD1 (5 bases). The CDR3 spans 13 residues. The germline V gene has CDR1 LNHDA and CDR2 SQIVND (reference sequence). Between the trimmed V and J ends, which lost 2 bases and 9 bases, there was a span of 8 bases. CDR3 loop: CASSIMGGSPLHF. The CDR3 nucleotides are TGTGCCAGTAGTATAATGGGGGGTTCACCCCTCCACTTT.

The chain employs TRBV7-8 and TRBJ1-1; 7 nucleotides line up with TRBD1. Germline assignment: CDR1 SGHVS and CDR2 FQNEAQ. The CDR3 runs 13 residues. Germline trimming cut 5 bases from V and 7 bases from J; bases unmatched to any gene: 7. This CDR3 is CASSTRQGLEAFF. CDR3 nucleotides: TGTGCCAGCAGCACGAGACAGGGACTTGAAGCTTTCTTT. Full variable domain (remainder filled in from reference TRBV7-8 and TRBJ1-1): GAGVSQSPRYKVAKRGQDVALRCDPISGHVSLFWYQQALGQGPEFLTYFQNEAQLDKSGLPSDRFFAERPEGSVSTLKIQRTQQEDSAVYLCASSTRQGLEAFFGQGTRLTVV.

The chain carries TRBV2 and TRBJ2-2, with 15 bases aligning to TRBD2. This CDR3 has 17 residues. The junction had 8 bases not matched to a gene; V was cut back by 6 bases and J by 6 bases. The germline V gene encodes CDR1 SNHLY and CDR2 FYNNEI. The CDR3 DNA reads TGTGCCAGCAGAAGGACTAGCGGGGGGGCATATCCCGGGGAGCTGTTTTTT. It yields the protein CASRRTSGGAYPGELFF.

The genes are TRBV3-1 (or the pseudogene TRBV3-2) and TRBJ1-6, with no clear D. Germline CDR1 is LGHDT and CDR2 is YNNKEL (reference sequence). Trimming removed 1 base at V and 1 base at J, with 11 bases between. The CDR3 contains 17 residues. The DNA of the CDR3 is TGTGCCAGCAGCCAAGGGCAGGTCCTGTCCTATAATTCACCCCTCCACTTT. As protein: CASSQGQVLSYNSPLHF.

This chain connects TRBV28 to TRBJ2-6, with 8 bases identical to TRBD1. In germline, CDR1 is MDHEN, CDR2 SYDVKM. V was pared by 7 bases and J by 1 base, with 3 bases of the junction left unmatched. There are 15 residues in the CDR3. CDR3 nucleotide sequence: TGTGCCAGCACCAGGGGGCTTTCTGGGGCCAACGTCCTGACTTTC. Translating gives CASTRGLSGANVLTF.

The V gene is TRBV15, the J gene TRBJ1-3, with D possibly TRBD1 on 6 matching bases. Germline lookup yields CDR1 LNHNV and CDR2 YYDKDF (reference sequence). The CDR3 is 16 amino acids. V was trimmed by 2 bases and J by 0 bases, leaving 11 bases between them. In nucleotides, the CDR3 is TGTGCCACCAGCAGACACAGGGAGAGCTCTGGAAACACCATATATTTT. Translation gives CATSRHRESSGNTIYF.

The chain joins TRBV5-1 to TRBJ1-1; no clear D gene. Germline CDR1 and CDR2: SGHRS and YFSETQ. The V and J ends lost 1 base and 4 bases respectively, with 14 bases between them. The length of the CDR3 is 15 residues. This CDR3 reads CASSLHGDSSTEAFF. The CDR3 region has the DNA TGCGCCAGCAGCTTGCACGGGGATTCTAGCACTGAAGCTTTCTTT.

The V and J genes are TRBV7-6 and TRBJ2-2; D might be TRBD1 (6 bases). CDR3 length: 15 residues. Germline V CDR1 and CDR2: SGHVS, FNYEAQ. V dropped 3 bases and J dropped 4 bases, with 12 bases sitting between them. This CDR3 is CASSFHRVSTGELFF. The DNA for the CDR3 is TGTGCCAGCAGCTTCCACAGGGTCAGCACCGGGGAGCTGTTTTTT.

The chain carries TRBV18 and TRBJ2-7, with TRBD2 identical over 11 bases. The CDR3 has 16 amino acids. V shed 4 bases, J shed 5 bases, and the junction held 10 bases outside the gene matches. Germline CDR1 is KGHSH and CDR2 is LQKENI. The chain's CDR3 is CASSQRTSGGPNEQYF. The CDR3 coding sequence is TGTGCCAGCTCACAACGAACTAGCGGGGGCCCAAACGAGCAGTACTTC.